This section outlines one T cell receptor (beta chain) sequence together with its context. Its target is unknown. This CDR3 spans 10 amino acids. Germline V CDR1 and CDR2: SNHLY, FYNNEI. Trimming removed 6 bases at V and 7 bases at J, with 7 bases between. The source of the sample is a study of T-cell memory formation after mild COVID-19. 5'RACE, which relied on constant-segment primers, yielded TCR alpha and TCR beta cDNA libraries carrying sample barcodes and UMIs. From the 5' RACE reads, TCRdb called clonotypes with MiXCR, one entry per CDR3 protein. The table records 150,000 or so distinct CDR3 sequences, 13% to 15% of them present only once. Study-wide results and caveats: Detection of some responders pre-infection suggested pre-existing cross-reactive memory T cells participated. Clones contracting over day 15 to 85 were CD4/CD8 balanced, with later expanders leaning CD4+.

The clonotype comes from an adult woman who had mild COVID-19 (a few samples of this study predate the infection). Cell type and time point are not known. The genes are TRBV2 and TRBJ2-7; D is undetermined. The sequenced sample consisted of PBMCs or a T cell subset sorted from them (not recorded which). CDR3 coding DNA: TGTGCCAGCAGGGTCAGGGAGCAGTACTTC. Translating it yields CASRVREQYF.